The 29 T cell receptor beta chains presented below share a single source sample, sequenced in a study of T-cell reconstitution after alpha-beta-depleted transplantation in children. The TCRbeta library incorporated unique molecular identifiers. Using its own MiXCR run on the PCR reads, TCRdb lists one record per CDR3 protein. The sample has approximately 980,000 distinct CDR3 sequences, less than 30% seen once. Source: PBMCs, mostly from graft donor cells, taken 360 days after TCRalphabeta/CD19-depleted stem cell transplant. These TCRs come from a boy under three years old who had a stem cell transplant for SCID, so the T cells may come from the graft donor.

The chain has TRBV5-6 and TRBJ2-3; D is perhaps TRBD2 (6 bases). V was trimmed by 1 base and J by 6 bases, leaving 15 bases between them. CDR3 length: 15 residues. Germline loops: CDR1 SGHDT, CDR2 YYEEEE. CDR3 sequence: CASSLFRGGDDTQYF. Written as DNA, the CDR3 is TGTGCCAGCAGCTTGTTTCGCGGCGGGGACGATACGCAGTATTTT.

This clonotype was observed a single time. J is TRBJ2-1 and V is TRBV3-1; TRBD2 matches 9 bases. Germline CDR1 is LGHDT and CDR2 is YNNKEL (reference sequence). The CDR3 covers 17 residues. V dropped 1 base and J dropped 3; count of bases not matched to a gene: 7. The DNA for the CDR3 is TGTGCCAGCAGCCAAGTCCCTCTTAGCGGGGGCTACAATGAGCAGTTCTTC. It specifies CASSQVPLSGGYNEQFF.

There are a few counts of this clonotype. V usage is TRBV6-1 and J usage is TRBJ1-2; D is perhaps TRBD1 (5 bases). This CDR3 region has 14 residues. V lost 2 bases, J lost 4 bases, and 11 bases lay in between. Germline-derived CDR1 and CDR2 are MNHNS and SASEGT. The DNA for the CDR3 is TGTGCCAGCAGTGAATCGGGACTTCTCTATGGCTACACCTTC. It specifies CASSESGLLYGYTF.

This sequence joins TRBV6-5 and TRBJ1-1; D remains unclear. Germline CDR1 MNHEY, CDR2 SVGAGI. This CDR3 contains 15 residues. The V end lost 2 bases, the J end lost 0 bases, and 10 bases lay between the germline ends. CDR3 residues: CASSYQARVNTEAFF. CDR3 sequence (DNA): TGTGCCAGCAGTTACCAGGCCCGCGTGAACACTGAAGCTTTCTTT.

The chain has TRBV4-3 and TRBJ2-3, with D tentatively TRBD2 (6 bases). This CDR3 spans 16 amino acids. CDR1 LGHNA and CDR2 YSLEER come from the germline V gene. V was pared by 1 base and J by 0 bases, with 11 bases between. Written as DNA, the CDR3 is TGCGCCAGCAGCCAAGTCGGGGCGGGGAGCACAGATACGCAGTATTTT. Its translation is CASSQVGAGSTDTQYF.

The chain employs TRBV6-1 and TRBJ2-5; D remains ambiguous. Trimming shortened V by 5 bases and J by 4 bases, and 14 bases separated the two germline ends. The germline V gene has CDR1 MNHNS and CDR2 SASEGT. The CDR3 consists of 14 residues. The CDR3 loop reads CASSPQSSGETQYF. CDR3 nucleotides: TGTGCCAGCAGTCCCCAAAGTAGTGGAGAGACCCAGTACTTC.

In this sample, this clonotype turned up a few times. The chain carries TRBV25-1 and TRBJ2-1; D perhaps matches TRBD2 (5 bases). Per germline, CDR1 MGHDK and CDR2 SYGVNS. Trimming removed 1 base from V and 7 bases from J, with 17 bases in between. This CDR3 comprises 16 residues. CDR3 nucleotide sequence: TGTGCCAGCAGTGAATTTATGGTAGAGGGCCAAAATGAGCAGTTCTTC. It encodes CASSEFMVEGQNEQFF. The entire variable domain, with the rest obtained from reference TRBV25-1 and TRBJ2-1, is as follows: EADIYQTPRYLVIGTGKKITLECSQTMGHDKMYWYQQDPGMELHLIHYSYGVNSTEKGDLSSESTVSRIRTEHFPLTLESARPSHTSQYLCASSEFMVEGQNEQFFGPGTRLTVL.

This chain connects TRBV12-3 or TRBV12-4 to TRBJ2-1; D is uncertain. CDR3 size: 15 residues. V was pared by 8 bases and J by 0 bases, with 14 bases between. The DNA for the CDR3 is TGTGCCAGCTCCGGAGCGAGAAGCTCCTACAATGAGCAGTTCTTC. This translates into CASSGARSSYNEQFF.

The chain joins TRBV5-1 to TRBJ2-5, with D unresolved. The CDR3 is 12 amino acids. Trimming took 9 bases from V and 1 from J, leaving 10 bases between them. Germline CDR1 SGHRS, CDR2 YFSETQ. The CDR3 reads CATRPVQETQYF. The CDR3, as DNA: TGCGCCACCCGTCCGGTCCAAGAGACCCAGTACTTC.

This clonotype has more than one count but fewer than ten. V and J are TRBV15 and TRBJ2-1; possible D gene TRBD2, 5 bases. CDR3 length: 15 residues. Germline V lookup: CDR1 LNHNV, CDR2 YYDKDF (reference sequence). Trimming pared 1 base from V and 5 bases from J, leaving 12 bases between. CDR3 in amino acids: CATSRVPGNDNEQFF. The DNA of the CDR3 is TGTGCCACCAGCAGAGTCCCGGGGAACGACAATGAGCAGTTCTTC.

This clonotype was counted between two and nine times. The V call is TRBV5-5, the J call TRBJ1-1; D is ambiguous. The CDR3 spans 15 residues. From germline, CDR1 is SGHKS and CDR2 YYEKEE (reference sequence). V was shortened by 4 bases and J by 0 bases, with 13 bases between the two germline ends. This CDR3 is CASSHLGALNTEAFF. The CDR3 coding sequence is TGTGCCAGCAGCCATCTGGGAGCTTTGAACACTGAAGCTTTCTTT.

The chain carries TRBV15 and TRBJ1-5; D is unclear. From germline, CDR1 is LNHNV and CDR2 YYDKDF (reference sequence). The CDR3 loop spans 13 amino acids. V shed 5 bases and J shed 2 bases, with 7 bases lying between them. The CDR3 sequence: CATSGLGNQPQHF. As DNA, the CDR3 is TGTGCCACCAGCGGACTCGGCAATCAGCCCCAGCATTTT.

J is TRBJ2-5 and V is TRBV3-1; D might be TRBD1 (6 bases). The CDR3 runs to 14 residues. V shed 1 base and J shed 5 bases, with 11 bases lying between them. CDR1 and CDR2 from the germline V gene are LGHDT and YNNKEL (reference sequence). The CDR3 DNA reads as TGTGCCAGCAGCCAAGTCGCAGGGGCGGAGACCCAGTACTTC. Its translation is CASSQVAGAETQYF.

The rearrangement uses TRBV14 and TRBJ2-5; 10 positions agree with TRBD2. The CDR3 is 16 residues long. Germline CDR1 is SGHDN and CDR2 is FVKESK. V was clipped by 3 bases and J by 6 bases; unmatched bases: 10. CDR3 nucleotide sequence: TGTGCCAGCAGCCAGACCATAGCGGGGGGCTTGAAGACCCAGTACTTC. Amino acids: CASSQTIAGGLKTQYF.

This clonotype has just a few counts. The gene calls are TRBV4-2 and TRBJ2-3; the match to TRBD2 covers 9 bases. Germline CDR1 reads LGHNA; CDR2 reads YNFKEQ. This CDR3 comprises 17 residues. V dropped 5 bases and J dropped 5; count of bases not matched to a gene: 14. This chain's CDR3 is CASSTDRGTSLKDTQYF. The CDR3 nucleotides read TGTGCCAGCAGCACGGATAGGGGGACTAGCTTGAAAGATACGCAGTATTTT.

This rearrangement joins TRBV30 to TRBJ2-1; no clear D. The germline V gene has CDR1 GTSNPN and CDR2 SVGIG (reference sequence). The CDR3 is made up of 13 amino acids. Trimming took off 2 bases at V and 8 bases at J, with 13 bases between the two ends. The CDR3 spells CAWSPGKPDEQFF. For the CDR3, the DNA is TGTGCCTGGAGTCCTGGGAAGCCCGATGAGCAGTTCTTC.

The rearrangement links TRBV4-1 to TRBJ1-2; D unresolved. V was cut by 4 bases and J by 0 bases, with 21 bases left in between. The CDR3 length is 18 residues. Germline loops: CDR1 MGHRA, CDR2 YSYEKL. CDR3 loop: CASSPYWTFPRTNYGYTF. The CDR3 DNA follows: TGCGCCAGCAGCCCCTATTGGACTTTCCCGAGGACTAACTATGGCTACACCTTC.

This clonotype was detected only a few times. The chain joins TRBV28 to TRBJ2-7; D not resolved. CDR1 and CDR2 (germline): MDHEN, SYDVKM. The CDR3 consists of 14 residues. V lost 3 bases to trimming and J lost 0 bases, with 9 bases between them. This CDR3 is CASSFPPYSYEQYF. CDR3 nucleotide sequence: TGTGCCAGCAGTTTTCCACCTTACTCCTACGAGCAGTACTTC.

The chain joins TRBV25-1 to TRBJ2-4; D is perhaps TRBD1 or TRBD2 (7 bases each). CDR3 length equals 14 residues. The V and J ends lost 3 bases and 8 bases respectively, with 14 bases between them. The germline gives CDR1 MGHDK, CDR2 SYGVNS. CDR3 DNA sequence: TGTGCCAGCAGTGACCGACAGGGAGGGTACATTCAGTACTTC. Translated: CASSDRQGGYIQYF. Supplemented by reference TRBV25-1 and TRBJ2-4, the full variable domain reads EADIYQTPRYLVIGTGKKITLECSQTMGHDKMYWYQQDPGMELHLIHYSYGVNSTEKGDLSSESTVSRIRTEHFPLTLESARPSHTSQYLCASSDRQGGYIQYFGAGTRLSVL.

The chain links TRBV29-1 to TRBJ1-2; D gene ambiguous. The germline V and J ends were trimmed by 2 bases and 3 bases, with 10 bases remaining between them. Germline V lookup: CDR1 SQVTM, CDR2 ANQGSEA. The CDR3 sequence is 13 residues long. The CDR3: CSVETGDDYGYTF. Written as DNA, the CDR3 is TGCAGCGTTGAAACCGGAGATGACTATGGCTACACCTTC.

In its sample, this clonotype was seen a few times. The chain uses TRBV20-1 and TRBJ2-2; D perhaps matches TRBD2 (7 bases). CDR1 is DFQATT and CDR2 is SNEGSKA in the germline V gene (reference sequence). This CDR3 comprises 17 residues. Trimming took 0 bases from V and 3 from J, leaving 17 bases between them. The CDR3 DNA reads TGCAGTGCTAGAGATATGGGGGGGGCGCCTGACACCGGGGAGCTGTTTTTT. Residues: CSARDMGGAPDTGELFF.

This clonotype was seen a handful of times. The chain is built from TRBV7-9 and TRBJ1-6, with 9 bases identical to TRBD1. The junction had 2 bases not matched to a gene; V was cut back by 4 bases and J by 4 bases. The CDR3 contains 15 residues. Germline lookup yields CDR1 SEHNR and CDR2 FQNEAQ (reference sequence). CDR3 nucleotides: TGTGCCAGCAGCTCCGGGACAGGGTATAATTCACCCCTCCACTTT. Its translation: CASSSGTGYNSPLHF. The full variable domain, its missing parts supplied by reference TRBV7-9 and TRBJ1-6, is DTGVSQNPRHKITKRGQNVTFRCDPISEHNRLYWYRQTLGQGPEFLTYFQNEAQLEKSRLLSDRFSAERPKGSFSTLEIQRTEQGDSAMYLCASSSGTGYNSPLHFGNGTRLTVT.

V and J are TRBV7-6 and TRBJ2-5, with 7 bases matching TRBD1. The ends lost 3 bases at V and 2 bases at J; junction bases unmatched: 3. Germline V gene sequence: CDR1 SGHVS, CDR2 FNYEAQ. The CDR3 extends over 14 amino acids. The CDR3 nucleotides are TGTGCCAGCAGCTTTCTGGGACAGCAAGAGACCCAGTACTTC. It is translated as CASSFLGQQETQYF.

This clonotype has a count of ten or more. The CDR3 bases are TGCGCCAGCAGCTCCTCGGACGGTCCCTACGAGCAGTACTTC. Its protein is CASSSSDGPYEQYF. The chain employs TRBV5-1 and TRBJ2-7; D unresolved. This CDR3 region has 14 residues. Trimming shortened V by 3 bases and J by 2 bases, and 12 bases separated the two germline ends. Germline V gene data show CDR1 as SGHRS and CDR2 as YFSETQ.

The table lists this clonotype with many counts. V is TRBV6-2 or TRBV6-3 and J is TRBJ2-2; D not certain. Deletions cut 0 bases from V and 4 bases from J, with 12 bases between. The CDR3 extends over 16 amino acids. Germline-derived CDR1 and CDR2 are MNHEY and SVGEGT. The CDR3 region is CASSYSTIRGTGELFF. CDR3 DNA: TGTGCCAGCAGTTACTCGACAATTCGTGGCACCGGGGAGCTGTTTTTT.

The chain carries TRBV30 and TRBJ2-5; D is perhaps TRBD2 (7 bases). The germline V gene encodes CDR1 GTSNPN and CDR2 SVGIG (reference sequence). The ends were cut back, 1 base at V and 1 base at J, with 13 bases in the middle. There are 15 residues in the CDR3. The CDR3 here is CAWSGGGPFQETQYF. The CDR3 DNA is TGTGCCTGGAGTGGGGGGGGCCCCTTCCAAGAGACCCAGTACTTC. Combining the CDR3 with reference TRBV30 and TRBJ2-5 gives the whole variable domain SQTIHQWPATLVQPVGSPLSLECTVEGTSNPNLYWYRQAAGRGLQLLFYSVGIGQISSEVPQNLSASRPQDRQFILSSKKLLLSDSGFYLCAWSGGGPFQETQYFGPGTRLLVL.

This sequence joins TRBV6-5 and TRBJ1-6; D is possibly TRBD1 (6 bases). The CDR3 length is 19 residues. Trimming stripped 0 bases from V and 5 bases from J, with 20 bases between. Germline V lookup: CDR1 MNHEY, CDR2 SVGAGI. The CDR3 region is CASSYSNRGHTVDNSPLHF. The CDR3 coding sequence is TGTGCCAGCAGTTACTCGAATAGGGGACACACGGTCGATAATTCACCCCTCCACTTT.

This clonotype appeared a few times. The CDR3 nucleotides read TGTGCCAGCTCACCCTTGGCGGGGGGGCTCAGTGAGCAGTTCTTC. Its translation is CASSPLAGGLSEQFF. V and J are TRBV18 and TRBJ2-1; 9 bases are shared with TRBD2. J gave up 9 bases and V 3 bases, and 9 bases lay outside the gene matches. The CDR3 runs to 15 residues. CDR1 KGHSH and CDR2 LQKENI come from the germline V gene.

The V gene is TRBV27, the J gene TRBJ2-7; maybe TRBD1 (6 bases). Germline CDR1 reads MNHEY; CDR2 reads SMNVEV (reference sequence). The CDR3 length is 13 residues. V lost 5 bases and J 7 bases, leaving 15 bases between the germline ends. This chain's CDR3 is CASSLKQGGEQYF. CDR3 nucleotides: TGTGCCAGCAGTCTAAAACAGGGTGGAGAGCAGTACTTC.